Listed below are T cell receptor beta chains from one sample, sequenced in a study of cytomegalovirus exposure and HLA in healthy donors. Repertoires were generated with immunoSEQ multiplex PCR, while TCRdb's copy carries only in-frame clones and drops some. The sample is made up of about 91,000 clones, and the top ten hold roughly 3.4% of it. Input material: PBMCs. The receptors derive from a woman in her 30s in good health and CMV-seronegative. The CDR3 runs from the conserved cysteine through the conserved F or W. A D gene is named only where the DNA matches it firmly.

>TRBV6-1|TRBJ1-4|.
CASSEGTGRWEKLFF
TGTGCCAGCAGTGAAGGAACAGGGCGATGGGAAAAACTGTTTTTT
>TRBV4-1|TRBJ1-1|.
CASSRGGGLNTEAFF
TGCGCCAGCAGCCGGGGCGGGGGACTGAACACTGAAGCTTTCTTT
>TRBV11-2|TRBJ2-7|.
CASSHELLGLSYEQYF
TGTGCCAGCAGCCATGAATTGTTGGGGCTGTCGTACGAGCAGTACTTC
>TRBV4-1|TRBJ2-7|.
CASSRQQSTTDTHYEQYF
TGCGCCAGCAGCCGGCAACAGTCAACCACGGATACCCACTACGAGCAGTACTTC
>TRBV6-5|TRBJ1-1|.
CACSPAFRETEAFF
TGTGCCTGCAGCCCAGCATTCAGGGAAACTGAAGCTTTCTTT
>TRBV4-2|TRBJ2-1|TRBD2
CASSQDFERGGSYNEQFF
TGTGCCAGCAGCCAAGATTTTGAGCGGGGGGGATCCTACAATGAGCAGTTCTTC
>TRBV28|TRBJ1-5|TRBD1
CASSLWQGDSGNQPQHF
TGTGCCAGCAGTTTATGGCAGGGGGATAGTGGCAATCAGCCCCAGCATTTT
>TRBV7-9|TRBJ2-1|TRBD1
CASSSLADRVRQFF
TGTGCCAGCAGCTCCCTTGCGGACAGGGTGCGGCAGTTCTTC
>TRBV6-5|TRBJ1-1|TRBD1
CASSYPPGQGRPEAFF
TGTGCCAGCAGTTACCCACCGGGACAGGGGAGGCCTGAAGCTTTCTTT
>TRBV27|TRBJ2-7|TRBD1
CASSLLGRGNEQYF
TGTGCCAGCAGTTTATTGGGCAGGGGGAACGAGCAGTACTTC
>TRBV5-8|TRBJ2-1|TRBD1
CASSNRDRGGEQFF
TGTGCCAGCAGCAACAGAGACAGGGGCGGTGAGCAGTTCTTC